Below are 5 T cell receptor beta chains sequenced from a single sample in a study of cytomegalovirus exposure and HLA in healthy donors. Only in-frame clones appear in the TCRdb table, and some are missing; sequencing was by immunoSEQ multiplex PCR. The data show over 120,000 clones, with 80% to 90% seen just once and about 4.9% held by the top ten. Sequencing input: PBMCs. The receptors were sampled from a man aged 18 to 35 in good health and CMV-seropositive.

The chain links TRBV5-1 to TRBJ2-1; 7 bases map to TRBD2. The CDR3 has 17 amino acids. Germline CDR1 and CDR2: SGHRS and YFSETQ. Trimming cost V 4 bases and J 7 bases; bases outside gene matches: 17. CDR3 amino acids: CASSQSPLGLVRNEQFF. The CDR3 nucleotides are TGCGCCAGCAGCCAATCTCCTTTAGGACTAGTGAGGAATGAGCAGTTCTTC. Filled out from reference TRBV5-1 and TRBJ2-1, the complete variable domain reads KAGVTQTPRYLIKTRGQQVTLSCSPISGHRSVSWYQQTPGQGLQFLFEYFSETQRNKGNFPGRFSGRQFSNSRSEMNVSTLELGDSALYLCASSQSPLGLVRNEQFFGPGTRLTVL.

V usage is TRBV9 and J usage is TRBJ1-3; 8 nucleotides align to TRBD1. V lost 2 bases, J lost 4 bases, and 5 bases stayed unmatched. The germline CDR1 and CDR2 sequences are SGDLS and YYNGEE. This CDR3 is 15 amino acids long. CDR3 loop: CASSVQGASGNTIYF. The CDR3 bases are TGTGCCAGCAGCGTCCAGGGGGCTAGCGGAAACACCATATATTTT.

V is TRBV4-1 and J is TRBJ1-4, with 8 nucleotides matching TRBD1. The CDR3 length is 16 residues. V dropped 4 bases and J dropped 7; count of bases not matched to a gene: 11. The germline V gene has CDR1 MGHRA and CDR2 YSYEKL. The CDR3 here is CASSPTPDRVGEKLFF. In nucleotides, the CDR3 is TGCGCCAGCAGCCCCACCCCGGACAGGGTAGGTGAAAAACTGTTTTTT.

The rearrangement links TRBV27 to TRBJ1-1; 12 bases match TRBD1. CDR3 size: 16 residues. The V segment lost 4 bases and the J segment 4 bases; nucleotides outside the gene matches: 7. The germline gives CDR1 MNHEY, CDR2 SMNVEV (reference sequence). CDR3 DNA sequence: TGTGCCAGCAGTTATGGGACAGGGGGCATAGGCACTGAAGCTTTCTTT. This encodes CASSYGTGGIGTEAFF.

The gene calls are TRBV19 and TRBJ1-2, with D hard to call. In germline, CDR1 is LNHDA, CDR2 SQIVND (reference sequence). The V and J ends lost 3 bases and 4 bases respectively, with 12 bases between them. The CDR3 extends over 14 amino acids. Here the CDR3 reads CASSINPAGYGYTF. Here the CDR3 DNA reads TGTGCCAGTAGTATTAACCCCGCAGGCTATGGCTACACCTTC.